This T cell receptor beta chain was sequenced during a study of chronic HIV infection and antiretroviral therapy. This clonotype was counted ten times or more. This CDR3 has 14 amino acids. Trimming pared 6 bases from V and 7 bases from J, leaving 19 bases between. Looked up from germline, CDR1 is MNHEY and CDR2 is SVGEGT. One entry per CDR3 protein, called by TCRdb with MiXCR from the 5' RACE reads. This sample has 40,000 or so distinct CDR3 sequences, with about 8.1% found just once. The receptor was derived from an adult who had HIV and had not received antiretroviral therapy, or was an uninfected healthy control (not recorded which). V usage is TRBV6-2 or TRBV6-3 and J usage is TRBJ2-7, with D possibly being TRBD2 (5 bases). What was sequenced was peripheral blood. The CDR3 sequence: CASSRVDARGEQYF. Written as DNA, the CDR3 is TGTGCCAGCAGCCGAGTGGACGCCCGGGGAGAGCAGTACTTC.